Following are 32 T cell receptor beta chains from one sample sequenced in a study of blood T cell repertoires in COVID-19. TCRdb keeps only in-frame clones here, not all; method: immunoSEQ multiplex PCR. The table includes about 130,000 clones, 70% to 75% detected once. Material: peripheral blood. The origin of the receptors is a man aged 55-75 years with acute or convalescent COVID-19.

The rearrangement uses TRBV5-6 and TRBJ2-7, with 9 bases identical to TRBD1. V lost 2 bases and J lost 6; bases outside the gene matches: 6. This CDR3 contains 14 residues. Germline-derived CDR1 and CDR2 are SGHDT and YYEEEE. The CDR3: CASSFGQGIGEQYF. In nucleotides, the CDR3 is TGTGCCAGCAGCTTCGGACAGGGGATTGGCGAGCAGTACTTC.

This clone turned up a few times. The chain is built from TRBV9 and TRBJ2-2, with 7 bases that match TRBD1. Germline CDR1 and CDR2: SGDLS and YYNGEE. The CDR3 spans 13 residues. V dropped 0 bases and J dropped 7; count of bases not matched to a gene: 0. The chain's CDR3 is CASSVGTGGELFF. Written as DNA, the CDR3 is TGTGCCAGCAGCGTAGGGACAGGCGGGGAGCTGTTTTTT.

This chain links TRBV6-2 or TRBV6-3 with TRBJ2-7; unclear D gene. Per the germline V gene, CDR1 is MNHEY and CDR2 is SVGEGT. The CDR3 spans 14 residues. Trimming removed 0 bases at V and 3 bases at J, with 9 bases between. The chain's CDR3 is CASSYSRAYYEQYF. The DNA of the CDR3 is TGTGCCAGCAGTTACTCCAGAGCGTACTACGAGCAGTACTTC.

The chain recombines TRBV7-2 with TRBJ2-3; D is perhaps TRBD2 (5 bases). Trimming pared 3 bases from V and 4 bases from J, leaving 8 bases between. Germline V lookup: CDR1 SGHTA, CDR2 FQGNSA. The CDR3 contains 13 residues. CDR3 coding DNA: TGTGCCAGCAGCTTTTACGGGGCAGATACGCAGTATTTT. Protein product: CASSFYGADTQYF.

V and J are TRBV5-1 and TRBJ2-7; TRBD2 matches at 12 bases. Germline assignment: CDR1 SGHRS and CDR2 YFSETQ. Unmatched junction bases numbered 8, after V lost 6 bases and J lost 7 bases. This CDR3 is 14 amino acids long. The CDR3 DNA sequence: TGCGCCAGCACCCGACTAGCGGGGGAGGGTGAGCAGTACTTC. Its protein product is CASTRLAGEGEQYF.

The sample holds many counts of this clone. J is TRBJ2-7 and V is TRBV7-3; 12 nucleotides match TRBD1. The CDR3 length is 15 residues. Germline CDR1 is SGHTA and CDR2 is FQGTGA. V gave up 5 bases and J gave up 5 bases; unmatched junction bases: 7. CDR3 in DNA: TGTGCCAGCAGCCCGGGGACAGGGGGCTTAAACGAGCAGTACTTC. It translates to CASSPGTGGLNEQYF.

The V call is TRBV7-2, the J call TRBJ2-7; D may be TRBD2 (6 bases). V was pared by 0 bases and J by 9 bases, with 21 bases between. CDR1 is SGHTA and CDR2 is FQGNSA in the germline V gene. The CDR3 consists of 16 residues. The CDR3 nucleotides are TGTGCCAGCAGCTTAGCGCAAACTAGCTCAAGAGGTGGGCAGTACTTC. This gives the protein CASSLAQTSSRGGQYF.

This clone was seen a handful of times. This chain uses TRBV19 with TRBJ1-5; D gene uncertain. V lost 1 base to trimming and J lost 7 bases, with 11 bases between them. This CDR3 has 14 amino acids. Looked up from germline, CDR1 is LNHDA and CDR2 is SQIVND (reference sequence). The CDR3 here is CASSIAQFGQPQHF. For the CDR3, the DNA is TGTGCCAGTAGTATAGCGCAGTTCGGGCAGCCCCAGCATTTT.

The chain recombines TRBV13 with TRBJ2-7; 10 nucleotides line up with TRBD1. CDR3 length: 14 amino acids. Germline V lookup: CDR1 PRHDT, CDR2 FYEKMQ (reference sequence). V lost 5 bases and J lost 7; bases outside the gene matches: 8. The CDR3 DNA is TGTGCCAGCAGCCTCCAGGACAGGGGGTATGAGCAGTACTTC. The encoded protein is CASSLQDRGYEQYF.

This clone was seen more than once but under ten times. The chain uses TRBV7-8 and TRBJ1-2; D may be TRBD1 (6 bases). Germline CDR1 SGHVS, CDR2 FQNEAQ. This CDR3 is built from 13 residues. V was shortened by 5 bases and J by 5 bases, with 12 bases between the two germline ends. The CDR3 sequence: CASSQQGGYGYTF. The CDR3 DNA sequence: TGTGCCAGCAGCCAACAGGGAGGGTATGGCTACACCTTC.

This sequence joins TRBV11-2 and TRBJ2-3, with 13 bases fitting TRBD2. CDR3 length: 19 residues. Looked up from germline, CDR1 is SGHAT and CDR2 is FQNNGV. Trimming at V came to 0 bases and at J to 2 bases, leaving 8 bases not matched to a gene. CDR3 region: CASSLELAGGPVNTDTQYF. CDR3 nucleotide sequence: TGTGCCAGCAGCTTAGAACTAGCGGGGGGGCCGGTCAACACAGATACGCAGTATTTT.

This clone was seen at least ten times. The V gene is TRBV5-1, the J gene TRBJ2-7; weak D call: TRBD2 (6 bases). Germline V CDR1 and CDR2: SGHRS, YFSETQ. The CDR3 contains 13 residues. Trimming cost V 4 bases and J 0 bases, with 8 bases left between them. For the CDR3, the DNA is TGCGCCAGCAGCCGGGGGTACTCCTACGAGCAGTACTTC. Translating gives CASSRGYSYEQYF.

The V gene is TRBV7-3, the J gene TRBJ2-1; TRBD2 is a possible D gene (9 bases). Germline CDR1 is SGHTA and CDR2 is FQGTGA. V gave up 4 bases and J gave up 0 bases, with 19 bases separating them. The CDR3 is 18 residues long. The CDR3 DNA reads TGTGCCAGCAGCTCCAGGGGGCTAGCGGGACGCTCCTACAATGAGCAGTTCTTC. It codes for CASSSRGLAGRSYNEQFF.

This chain joins TRBV5-6 and TRBJ2-2; D is ambiguous. From germline, CDR1 is SGHDT and CDR2 YYEEEE. This CDR3 comprises 14 residues. Trimming removed 1 base from V and 7 bases from J, with 11 bases in between. CDR3 in DNA: TGTGCCAGCAGCTTGCATACAGTCGGCGGGGAGCTGTTTTTT. Protein: CASSLHTVGGELFF.

CDR3 sequence (DNA): TGTGCCAGCAGCCCCCCTGTGAGCGCCCTGAACTATGGCTACACCTTC. This sequence encodes CASSPPVSALNYGYTF. The chain employs TRBV9 and TRBJ1-2; D ambiguous. The V gene's germline CDR1 is SGDLS and CDR2 YYNGEE. With 4 bases removed from V and 2 bases from J, the gap between germline ends came to 18 bases. The CDR3 spans 16 residues. The full variable domain, its missing parts supplied by reference TRBV9 and TRBJ1-2, is DSGVTQTPKHLITATGQRVTLRCSPRSGDLSVYWYQQSLDQGLQFLIQYYNGEERAKGNILERFSAQQFPDLHSELNLSSLELGDSALYFCASSPPVSALNYGYTFGSGTRLTVV.

The rearrangement uses TRBV19 and TRBJ1-1; D gene uncertain. CDR3 size: 15 residues. The V and J ends lost 4 bases and 0 bases respectively, with 12 bases between them. CDR1 and CDR2 from the germline V gene are LNHDA and SQIVND (reference sequence). The DNA for the CDR3 is TGTGCCAGTAGTACGGGGTCAACCCTGAACACTGAAGCTTTCTTT. Protein sequence: CASSTGSTLNTEAFF. Full variable domain (outside the CDR3, taken from reference TRBV19 and TRBJ1-1): DGGITQSPKYLFRKEGQNVTLSCEQNLNHDAMYWYRQDPGQGLRLIYYSQIVNDFQKGDIAEGYSVSREKKESFPLTVTSAQKNPTAFYLCASSTGSTLNTEAFFGQGTRLTVV.

The V and J genes are TRBV5-1 and TRBJ1-3, with 9 bases aligning to TRBD1. Germline trimming cut 4 bases from V and 0 bases from J; bases unmatched to any gene: 5. The CDR3 sequence is 16 residues long. Looked up from germline, CDR1 is SGHRS and CDR2 is YFSETQ. The CDR3 DNA reads as TGCGCCAGCAGCCGACAGGGGGACATCTCTGGAAACACCATATATTTT. It translates to CASSRQGDISGNTIYF.

This clone appeared once. The chain links TRBV6-1 to TRBJ2-1; 7 bases match TRBD2. The CDR3 runs 16 residues. CDR1 is MNHNS and CDR2 is SASEGT in the germline V gene. Trimming cost V 6 bases and J 4 bases; bases outside gene matches: 12. In DNA form, the CDR3 reads TGTGCCAGCAGGGAACAGACTGGGAGGGGATACAATGAGCAGTTCTTC. Translated, it gives CASREQTGRGYNEQFF.

The chain carries TRBV11-3 and TRBJ2-3, with D possibly being TRBD2 (7 bases). The CDR3 totals 14 residues. V was clipped by 2 bases and J by 6 bases, with 12 bases between them. Germline values: CDR1 SGHNT, CDR2 YENEEA. CDR3 nucleotide sequence: TGTGCCAGCAGCTTACGGGGGGCGGGGGATACGCAGTATTTT. This encodes CASSLRGAGDTQYF.

V gene TRBV7-9 combines with J gene TRBJ2-3, with D possibly TRBD2 on 6 matching bases. The CDR3 is 15 amino acids. From germline, CDR1 is SEHNR and CDR2 FQNEAQ (reference sequence). The V end lost 0 bases, the J end lost 4 bases, and 11 bases lay between the germline ends. The CDR3: CASSLALPSADTQYF. CDR3 in DNA: TGTGCCAGCAGCTTAGCGCTCCCTAGCGCAGATACGCAGTATTTT.

The chain employs TRBV4-1 and TRBJ1-1, with D tentatively TRBD1 (6 bases). This CDR3 comprises 17 residues. V shed 1 base and J shed 0 bases, with 15 bases lying between them. Germline V gene lookup returns CDR1 MGHRA and CDR2 YSYEKL. As DNA, the CDR3 is TGCGCCAGCAGCCAAGTTATGGGAACAGGGTTGAACACTGAAGCTTTCTTT. Translating it yields CASSQVMGTGLNTEAFF.

The genes are TRBV5-5 and TRBJ2-7; D remains unclear. Germline lookup yields CDR1 SGHKS and CDR2 YYEKEE (reference sequence). Trimming took off 4 bases at V and 2 bases at J, with 7 bases between the two ends. The CDR3 is 12 residues long. CDR3 region: CASSKPPYEQYF. CDR3 DNA sequence: TGTGCCAGCAGCAAGCCCCCCTACGAGCAGTACTTC.

This rearrangement joins TRBV30 to TRBJ1-2, with TRBD1 identical over 11 bases. In germline, CDR1 is GTSNPN, CDR2 SVGIG (reference sequence). Trimming removed 2 bases from V and 8 bases from J; junction bases left unmatched: 7. CDR3 length: 14 amino acids. CDR3 bases: TGTGCCTGGAGTTACGGGACAGGGGGTTCCGGCTACACCTTC. Translation gives CAWSYGTGGSGYTF.

This rearrangement joins TRBV6-5 to TRBJ1-5, with TRBD1 as a possible D gene (6 bases). Germline V gives CDR1 MNHEY, CDR2 SVGAGI. Trimming pared 6 bases from V and 2 bases from J, leaving 14 bases between. There are 15 residues in the CDR3. CDR3 region: CASRSTGRGNQPQHF. The CDR3 DNA follows: TGTGCCAGCAGGTCGACAGGTCGGGGCAATCAGCCCCAGCATTTT.

V gene TRBV27 combines with J gene TRBJ1-1; D call uncertain. This CDR3 has 14 amino acids. V lost 5 bases and J lost 1, with 11 bases in between. Germline lookup yields CDR1 MNHEY and CDR2 SMNVEV (reference sequence). The CDR3 here is CASSLRRENTEAFF. The CDR3 DNA reads TGTGCCAGCAGTCTCCGCCGGGAGAACACTGAAGCTTTCTTT.

This clone was picked up one time. The gene calls are TRBV6-5 and TRBJ1-2, with TRBD1 identical over 9 bases. CDR1 is MNHEY and CDR2 is SVGAGI in the germline V gene. The CDR3 extends over 14 amino acids. J gave up 7 bases and V 7 bases, and 10 bases lay outside the gene matches. The CDR3 reads CASNRDRERLGYTF. CDR3 DNA: TGTGCCAGCAACCGGGACAGGGAACGTCTTGGCTACACCTTC.

This clone came up a few times. This chain links TRBV24-1 with TRBJ1-1; D is possibly TRBD1 (6 bases). The germline gives CDR1 KGHDR, CDR2 SFDVKD. The CDR3 spans 16 residues. Trimming cost V 6 bases and J 2 bases, with 18 bases left between them. The CDR3 DNA sequence: TGTGCCACCAGTCAGAACCCCGGGGGGCTTAACACTGAAGCTTTCTTT. Translating gives CATSQNPGGLNTEAFF.

In this sample, this clone turned up once. The V gene is TRBV6-5, the J gene TRBJ2-1; no reliable D call. The V and J ends lost 7 bases and 6 bases respectively, with 13 bases between them. The CDR3 consists of 13 residues. The germline V gene encodes CDR1 MNHEY and CDR2 SVGAGI. The CDR3 region has the DNA TGTGCCAGCACCTCGAATAGTGCCAATGAGCAGTTCTTC. It encodes CASTSNSANEQFF.

The V gene is TRBV3-1 (or the pseudogene TRBV3-2), the J gene TRBJ2-2; 10 bases align to TRBD2. Germline V gene sequence: CDR1 LGHDT, CDR2 YNNKEL (reference sequence). This CDR3 has 16 residues. With V trimmed by 3 bases and J by 7 bases, 8 bases remained unmatched. CDR3 amino acids: CASSQGASGRSGELFF. The CDR3 nucleotides are TGTGCCAGCAGCCAGGGGGCTAGCGGGAGAAGCGGGGAGCTGTTTTTT.

The V call is TRBV5-1, the J call TRBJ2-1, with 7 bases that match TRBD1. The CDR3 is 17 amino acids. CDR1 and CDR2 from the germline V gene are SGHRS and YFSETQ. Trimming at V came to 0 bases and at J to 1 base, leaving 7 bases not matched to a gene. The CDR3 DNA reads TGCGCCAGCAGCTTGGAGCAGACAGGGTATTCCTACAATGAGCAGTTCTTC. It yields the protein CASSLEQTGYSYNEQFF.

The CDR3, as DNA: TGTGCCAGCAGCAAAGACCCCTACGTCCCGAGGTCCTATAATTCACCCCTCCACTTT. It translates to CASSKDPYVPRSYNSPLHF. J is TRBJ1-6 and V is TRBV21-1. TRBV21-1 is a documented pseudogene. The CDR3 is 19 amino acids.

This clone was observed once. The gene calls are TRBV29-1 and TRBJ2-1; 8 bases fit TRBD1. J lost 5 bases, V lost 6 bases, and 12 bases had no gene match. The germline gives CDR1 SQVTM, CDR2 ANQGSEA. CDR3 length equals 15 residues. The CDR3 nucleotides are TGCAGCGTGACCACAGCAGGGGGCGCCGACAATGAGCAGTTCTTC. Translation gives CSVTTAGGADNEQFF.